Shown below are 27 T cell receptor beta chains from a single sample sequenced in a study of blood T cell repertoires in COVID-19. Clones were read by immunoSEQ multiplex PCR, and TCRdb kept only the in-frame ones, dropping some. The table includes approximately 350,000 clones, more than 70% detected once. The sequenced material came from peripheral blood. These receptors were obtained from a man aged 25 to 40 with active or convalescent COVID-19.

J is TRBJ2-5 and V is TRBV28; D perhaps matches TRBD2 (6 bases). Looked up from germline, CDR1 is MDHEN and CDR2 is SYDVKM. Trimming took 3 bases from V and 5 from J, leaving 19 bases between them. CDR3 length equals 16 residues. The CDR3 DNA follows: TGTGCCAGCAGTTTTTCGAGTCTTGGGAGCGGGGAGACCCAGTACTTC. Translated, it gives CASSFSSLGSGETQYF.

The chain joins TRBV5-5 to TRBJ1-2; 9 nucleotides line up with TRBD1. CDR1 SGHKS and CDR2 YYEKEE come from the germline V gene (reference sequence). V shed 0 bases and J 7 bases; nucleotides not matched to a gene: 7. The CDR3 runs to 15 residues. CDR3 in DNA: TGTGCCAGCAGCTTGGCCTTACAGGGGGCCGGTGGCTACACCTTC. Amino acid sequence: CASSLALQGAGGYTF. Variable domain in full (rest from reference TRBV5-5 and TRBJ1-2): DAGVTQSPTHLIKTRGQQVTLRCSPISGHKSVSWYQQVLGQGPQFIFQYYEKEERGRGNFPDRFSARQFPNYSSELNVNALLLGDSALYLCASSLALQGAGGYTFGSGTRLTVV.

This clone was detected only a few times. V gene TRBV6-5 combines with J gene TRBJ1-1, with 9 bases that match TRBD1. The CDR3 is 14 amino acids. Germline CDR1 MNHEY, CDR2 SVGAGI. Trimming cost V 2 bases and J 5 bases; bases outside gene matches: 3. For the CDR3, the DNA is TGTGCCAGCAGTTACAACAGGGGGCTTACTGAAGCTTTCTTT. This translates into CASSYNRGLTEAFF.

The chain employs TRBV30 and TRBJ2-1; D perhaps matches TRBD2 (5 bases). CDR1 is GTSNPN, CDR2 SVGIG, per germline (reference sequence). The CDR3 runs 13 residues. V lost 3 bases to trimming and J lost 3 bases, with 9 bases between them. The CDR3 reads CAWSGVLYNEQFF. CDR3 in DNA: TGTGCCTGGAGCGGGGTCCTCTACAATGAGCAGTTCTTC.

The table lists this clone with a count of one. This chain joins TRBV6-6 and TRBJ2-3, with TRBD1 as a possible D gene (6 bases). Deletions cut 6 bases from V and 4 bases from J, with 14 bases between. CDR3 length: 14 amino acids. The germline CDR1 and CDR2 sequences are MNHNY and SVGAGI (reference sequence). CDR3 loop: CASSFPDSSDTQYF. CDR3 in DNA: TGTGCCAGCAGCTTTCCGGACAGCTCAGATACGCAGTATTTT.

The chain employs TRBV30 and TRBJ2-3; tentative D call: TRBD2 (7 bases). Per the germline V gene, CDR1 is GTSNPN and CDR2 is SVGIG (reference sequence). This CDR3 is 15 amino acids long. The germline V and J ends were trimmed by 0 bases and 5 bases, with 15 bases remaining between them. Here the CDR3 reads CAWSVGGALVDTQYF. CDR3 nucleotide sequence: TGTGCCTGGAGTGTAGGGGGGGCCTTAGTAGATACGCAGTATTTT. Full variable domain (missing parts from reference TRBV30 and TRBJ2-3): SQTIHQWPATLVQPVGSPLSLECTVEGTSNPNLYWYRQAAGRGLQLLFYSVGIGQISSEVPQNLSASRPQDRQFILSSKKLLLSDSGFYLCAWSVGGALVDTQYFGPGTRLTVL.

About this clone: This sample includes further DNA sequences coding for the same CDR3. The chain is built from TRBV6-4 and TRBJ2-1, with 13 bases identical to TRBD2. V lost 0 bases, J lost 4 bases, and 0 bases stayed unmatched. Germline V gives CDR1 MRHNA, CDR2 SNTAGT. The CDR3 runs to 16 residues. CDR3 in DNA: TGTGCCAGCAGTGACTCGGGACTAGCGGGGTACAATGAGCAGTTCTTC. It translates to CASSDSGLAGYNEQFF.

The genes are TRBV29-1 and TRBJ2-1, with 10 bases aligning to TRBD2. Germline assignment: CDR1 SQVTM and CDR2 ANQGSEA. The CDR3 consists of 16 residues. The V gene end was trimmed by 0 bases and the J gene end by 0 bases; junction bases not matched to a gene: 2. The CDR3 DNA reads TGCAGCGTTGAAGATAGGACTAGCGGCTCCTACAATGAGCAGTTCTTC. Translating it yields CSVEDRTSGSYNEQFF.

The chain uses TRBV5-5 and TRBJ2-7; TRBD2 agrees at 8 bases. The CDR3 extends over 15 amino acids. Germline V gives CDR1 SGHKS, CDR2 YYEKEE (reference sequence). The trim removed 0 bases at V and 1 base at J, leaving 3 bases unmatched. In nucleotides, the CDR3 is TGTGCCAGCAGCTTGGTTAGCGGGAAGTCCTACGAGCAGTACTTC. Its protein product is CASSLVSGKSYEQYF.

This clone was detected ten times or more. This chain links TRBV20-1 with TRBJ2-7, with 9 bases fitting TRBD2. V lost 3 bases, J lost 2 bases, and 5 bases stayed unmatched. Germline V gene data show CDR1 as DFQATT and CDR2 as SNEGSKA (reference sequence). The CDR3 extends over 14 amino acids. The CDR3 sequence is CSASALAGTYEQYF. As DNA, the CDR3 is TGCAGTGCTAGTGCCCTAGCGGGAACCTACGAGCAGTACTTC.

The rearrangement joins TRBV7-9 to TRBJ2-1; D ambiguous. The CDR3 consists of 14 residues. V lost 5 bases and J lost 1, with 9 bases in between. Looked up from germline, CDR1 is SEHNR and CDR2 is FQNEAQ (reference sequence). CDR3 loop: CASSPTVSYNEQFF. CDR3 sequence (DNA): TGTGCCAGCAGCCCCACGGTGTCCTACAATGAGCAGTTCTTC.

The V and J genes are TRBV2 and TRBJ2-7; 10 positions match TRBD2. J was trimmed by 5 bases and V by 3 bases; bases with no gene match: 4. The CDR3 extends over 14 amino acids. CDR1 and CDR2 (germline): SNHLY, FYNNEI. The CDR3 DNA reads TGTGCCAGCAGTGAGTTAGCGGGAGGCCACGAGCAGTACTTC. Translated: CASSELAGGHEQYF.

The chain carries TRBV6-5 and TRBJ2-7, with 8 bases fitting TRBD1. Germline CDR1 is MNHEY and CDR2 is SVGAGI. Losses at the gene ends were 7 bases for V and 0 bases for J; bases not matched to a gene: 5. CDR3 length equals 14 residues. CDR3 bases: TGTGCCAGCACCCGGGACAGGAGCTCCTACGAGCAGTACTTC. It yields the protein CASTRDRSSYEQYF.

This sequence joins TRBV18 and TRBJ1-5, with a weak D call TRBD1 (5 bases). There are 13 residues in the CDR3. Germline assignment: CDR1 KGHSH and CDR2 LQKENI. The V and J ends lost 6 bases and 1 base respectively, with 7 bases between them. The CDR3 DNA follows: TGTGCCAGCTCCGACAGCAGCAATCAGCCCCAGCATTTT. It translates to CASSDSSNQPQHF.

This rearrangement joins TRBV18 to TRBJ2-2, with D unclear. The germline V gene encodes CDR1 KGHSH and CDR2 LQKENI. This CDR3 is built from 17 residues. The V end was cut by 3 bases, the J end by 3 bases, with 17 bases between. The CDR3 coding sequence is TGTGCCAGCTCACCCCGTTCGGCCCGGGTAGACACCGGGGAGCTGTTTTTT. It yields the protein CASSPRSARVDTGELFF.

The chain has TRBV11-3 and TRBJ2-7; D not resolved. CDR3 size: 15 residues. V lost 3 bases, J lost 0 bases, and 12 bases lay in between. Germline assignment: CDR1 SGHNT and CDR2 YENEEA. The CDR3 DNA follows: TGTGCCAGCAGCTTTCAAAGCGCGCCCTCCTACGAGCAGTACTTC. Translating gives CASSFQSAPSYEQYF.

This chain links TRBV6-5 with TRBJ1-2; D gene unclear. CDR3 length: 15 amino acids. Trimming left V 2 bases short and J 1 base short, with 11 bases between. Per the germline V gene, CDR1 is MNHEY and CDR2 is SVGAGI. The CDR3 nucleotides read TGTGCCAGCAGTTACCTAGGAAGAGGTAACTATGGCTACACCTTC. Protein sequence: CASSYLGRGNYGYTF.

The J gene is TRBJ1-3, the V gene TRBV6-1; D is perhaps TRBD1 (5 bases). Trimming shortened V by 1 base and J by 3 bases, and 13 bases separated the two germline ends. The CDR3 has 16 residues. Germline V gene data show CDR1 as MNHNS and CDR2 as SASEGT. The CDR3 nucleotides are TGTGCCAGCAGTGAAGTTTTCGGGGGTGGTGGAAACACCATATATTTT. This gives the protein CASSEVFGGGGNTIYF.

In its sample, this clone was seen a few times. The V gene is TRBV6-5, the J gene TRBJ2-7; TRBD2 might be the D (5 bases). The V gene lost 7 bases and the J gene lost 1 base, with 11 bases spanning the gap. CDR3 length: 13 residues. CDR1 and CDR2 from the germline V gene are MNHEY and SVGAGI. The CDR3 coding sequence is TGTGCCAGCAACGGTGGGGAGTCCTACGAGCAGTACTTC. It yields the protein CASNGGESYEQYF.

The gene calls are TRBV5-4 and TRBJ2-7; 10 bases match TRBD1. The CDR3 is made up of 15 amino acids. Germline assignment: CDR1 SGHNT and CDR2 YYREEE (reference sequence). V lost 5 bases to trimming and J lost 4 bases; unmatched junction nucleotides: 9. In DNA, the CDR3 is TGTGCCAGCAGTTCTCGACAGGGGGCATCGTACGAGCAGTACTTC. It yields the protein CASSSRQGASYEQYF.

This sequence joins TRBV9 and TRBJ2-2, with 10 bases fitting TRBD2. Per germline, CDR1 SGDLS and CDR2 YYNGEE. V dropped 3 bases and J dropped 2; count of bases not matched to a gene: 4. This CDR3 comprises 16 residues. The DNA of the CDR3 is TGTGCCAGCAGCGCGCAACTAGCGGGAAACACCGGGGAGCTGTTTTTT. Amino acid sequence: CASSAQLAGNTGELFF.

This chain connects TRBV30 to TRBJ1-6, with D perhaps TRBD1 (5 bases). Germline V gives CDR1 GTSNPN, CDR2 SVGIG (reference sequence). The CDR3 consists of 13 residues. V was trimmed by 5 bases and J by 7 bases, leaving 12 bases between them. CDR3 sequence: CAWHRDYNSPLHF. The CDR3 region has the DNA TGTGCCTGGCACCGGGACTACAATTCACCCCTCCACTTT.

This chain joins TRBV19 and TRBJ1-5; 10 nucleotides match TRBD1. This CDR3 comprises 14 residues. Trimming removed 6 bases from V and 7 bases from J; junction bases left unmatched: 6. Germline CDR1 reads LNHDA; CDR2 reads SQIVND (reference sequence). In nucleotides, the CDR3 is TGTGCCAGTAGCCTGGACAGGGGGAACCAGCCCCAGCATTTT. Translation: CASSLDRGNQPQHF.

V gene TRBV15 combines with J gene TRBJ1-2; a possible D gene is TRBD1 (5 bases). V dropped 0 bases and J dropped 4 bases, with 24 bases sitting between them. The CDR3 is made up of 19 amino acids. Germline V gives CDR1 LNHNV, CDR2 YYDKDF (reference sequence). The CDR3 is CATSRDQTVIVVGRYGYTF. CDR3 nucleotides: TGTGCCACCAGCAGAGACCAGACAGTAATTGTCGTAGGTCGCTATGGCTACACCTTC. Drawing the rest from reference TRBV15 and TRBJ1-2, the complete variable domain is DAMVIQNPRYQVTQFGKPVTLSCSQTLNHNVMYWYQQKSSQAPKLLFHYYDKDFNNEADTPDNFQSRRPNTSFCFLDIRSPGLGDTAMYLCATSRDQTVIVVGRYGYTFGSGTRLTVV.

This clone was recorded once. The chain combines TRBV7-2 with TRBJ1-6; the D gene is possibly TRBD1 (6 bases). Germline CDR1 reads SGHTA; CDR2 reads FQGNSA. The V and J ends lost 1 base and 7 bases respectively, with 11 bases between them. This CDR3 contains 15 residues. The CDR3 nucleotides read TGTGCCAGCAGCTTAGTAACAGGGCCCAATTCACCCCTCCACTTT. It encodes CASSLVTGPNSPLHF.

The chain joins TRBV11-2 to TRBJ2-7; 8 bases line up with TRBD1. CDR3 size: 14 residues. Germline V gene sequence: CDR1 SGHAT, CDR2 FQNNGV. Germline trimming cut 5 bases from V and 3 bases from J; bases unmatched to any gene: 6. The DNA for the CDR3 is TGTGCCAGCAGCCAAAAAGGGACAGGCTACGAGCAGTACTTC. Translated, it gives CASSQKGTGYEQYF.

The CDR3 sequence is CASSVGFGQPQHF. DNA for the CDR3: TGTGCCAGCAGTGTCGGGTTCGGTCAGCCCCAGCATTTT. This chain joins TRBV2 and TRBJ1-5; D is undetermined. The V end was cut by 4 bases, the J end by 6 bases, with 10 bases between. Germline assignment: CDR1 SNHLY and CDR2 FYNNEI. The CDR3 runs to 13 residues.